This T cell receptor (beta chain) was captured in a study of blood T cell repertoires in COVID-19. Turning to the study itself: The United States, Italy and Spain supplied acute and convalescent COVID-19 samples. PBMCs, B-cell-depleted T cells, or T cells provided the cDNA or gDNA that made up the material.

As processed by the authors: Reference gene primers were amplified, and this amplification served to estimate nucleated cell counts. Data came from immunoSEQ multiplex PCR; TCRdb stores just in-frame clones and leaves some out. D and trimming come from the DNA, and the V and J calls and clone size come from that table. The data contain about 160,000 clones, roughly 83% of them singletons. V shed 4 bases, J shed 14 bases, and the junction held 14 bases outside the gene matches. CDR3 size: 15 residues. Germline CDR1 and CDR2: GTSNPN and SVGIG (reference sequence). The receptor was isolated from a woman of 80 years or more with active or convalescent COVID-19. Sequenced input: peripheral blood. J is TRBJ1-6 and V is TRBV30; TRBD1 aligns across 10 bases. The CDR3 DNA reads TGTGCCTGGATCAAACGGGACAGGGGCCCTGGGACCCTCCACTTT. Amino acids: CAWIKRDRGPGTLHF.